A single sample is the source of the 24 T cell receptor beta chains below, sequenced in a study of T cell changes during pregnancy in multiple sclerosis. Clones were sequenced by immunoSEQ multiplex PCR, and TCRdb holds only the in-frame ones, with some missing. The repertoire holds 30,000 to 40,000 clones, with about 92% as singletons. The source material was CD8+ T cells from peripheral blood mononuclear cells, sampled in the third trimester of pregnancy. Receptor source: a female donor with multiple sclerosis, enrolled in a pregnancy study.

The chain has TRBV27 and TRBJ2-1, with 8 bases identical to TRBD2. The ends lost 4 bases at V and 7 bases at J; junction bases unmatched: 15. The germline V gene has CDR1 MNHEY and CDR2 SMNVEV (reference sequence). CDR3 length: 17 residues. In nucleotides, the CDR3 is TGTGCCAGCAGTTCTCCCCCTATAGCGGGGCCTGGGAATGAGCAGTTCTTC. Its protein product is CASSSPPIAGPGNEQFF.

Regarding this clone: One end of the junction varies from germline; a read error may be responsible. The rearrangement uses TRBV9 and TRBJ1-2; no clear D gene. CDR3 length: 14 amino acids. Germline V gene data show CDR1 as SGDLS and CDR2 as YYNGEE. CDR3 in DNA: TGTGCCAGCAACGTAGGAGGAAGCTCGTATGGCTACACCTTC. It specifies CASNVGGSSYGYTF.

The CDR3 reads CASETGGNEQFF. DNA of the CDR3: TGTGCCAGCGAGACAGGGGGCAATGAGCAGTTCTTC. The chain joins TRBV2 to TRBJ2-1; 9 nucleotides align to TRBD1. The CDR3 sequence is 12 residues long. Trimming removed 8 bases from V and 6 bases from J; junction bases left unmatched: 2. CDR1 is SNHLY and CDR2 is FYNNEI in the germline V gene.

V and J are TRBV25-1 and TRBJ2-3; 7 bases line up with TRBD1. The ends lost 6 bases at V and 3 bases at J; junction bases unmatched: 9. The CDR3 runs to 15 residues. Germline-derived CDR1 and CDR2 are MGHDK and SYGVNS. The CDR3 protein is CASSENRGRTDTQYF. The CDR3 bases are TGTGCCAGCAGCGAGAACAGGGGTCGGACAGATACGCAGTATTTT.

V and J are TRBV7-9 and TRBJ1-2; 8 positions agree with TRBD1. This CDR3 has 14 residues. Germline V CDR1 and CDR2: SEHNR, FQNEAQ (reference sequence). V lost 3 bases, J lost 3 bases, and 3 bases stayed unmatched. CDR3 coding DNA: TGTGCCAGCAGCTTCCCGGGACAGGACTATGGCTACACCTTC. This codes for CASSFPGQDYGYTF.

The V call is TRBV11-1, the J call TRBJ2-1; 9 nucleotides align to TRBD2. The V and J ends lost 5 bases and 6 bases, in that order; junction bases with no gene match: 8. CDR1 and CDR2 from the germline V gene are SGHAT and FQDESV (reference sequence). This CDR3 is built from 15 residues. The CDR3 loop reads CASSGRRGGGNEQFF. CDR3 nucleotide sequence: TGTGCCAGCAGCGGACGGCGGGGGGGCGGCAATGAGCAGTTCTTC.

The chain uses TRBV30 and TRBJ2-7, with 8 bases lining up with TRBD1. The CDR3 runs to 11 residues. The J segment lost 6 bases and the V segment lost 3 bases, leaving 1 base of the junction unmatched. Germline V gene sequence: CDR1 GTSNPN, CDR2 SVGIG (reference sequence). CDR3 sequence (DNA): TGTGCCTGGAGCGACAGGGGCGAGCAGTACTTC. Amino acid sequence: CAWSDRGEQYF.

The rearrangement links TRBV12-5 to TRBJ2-2; 8 bases fit TRBD2. From germline, CDR1 is LGHNT and CDR2 FRNRAP. CDR3 size: 14 residues. The junction had 0 bases not matched to a gene; V was cut back by 6 bases and J by 0 bases. CDR3 protein: CASGLAANTGELFF. The CDR3 region has the DNA TGTGCTAGTGGACTAGCGGCGAACACCGGGGAGCTGTTTTTT.

The gene calls are TRBV29-1 and TRBJ2-3; 10 positions agree with TRBD2. CDR1 is SQVTM, CDR2 ANQGSEA, per germline. Trimming took 4 bases from V and 2 from J; bases not matched to a gene: 9. CDR3 length: 16 residues. The CDR3, as DNA: TGCAGCGTTGTTGGACTAGCGGACGATGTCACAGATACGCAGTATTTT. It encodes CSVVGLADDVTDTQYF.

With regard to this clone: An end of the junction does not agree with germline; a read error may underlie this. The J gene is TRBJ2-3, the V gene TRBV7-7; D is perhaps TRBD1 (6 bases). The V gene's germline CDR1 is SSHAT and CDR2 FNYEAQ (reference sequence). The CDR3 consists of 14 residues. The CDR3 loop is CASSERTGTDTQYF. In DNA, the CDR3 is TGTGCTAGCAGCGAAAGGACAGGCACAGATACGCAGTATTTT.

The chain recombines TRBV23-1 with TRBJ1-1; 11 positions agree with TRBD1. TRBV23-1 is identified as an open reading frame with a role that is uncertain. With 3 bases clipped from V and 1 base from J, the junction kept 7 bases outside the gene matches. The CDR3 loop spans 17 amino acids. CDR3 sequence (DNA): TGCGCCAGCAGTCAGTGGACAGGGGGCCGATGGAACACTGAAGCTTTCTTT. This gives the protein CASSQWTGGRWNTEAFF.

CDR3: CASTSVSENYGYTF. CDR3 bases: TGTGCCAGCACTTCCGTTTCGGAGAACTATGGCTACACCTTC. This rearrangement joins TRBV9 to TRBJ1-2; D gene ambiguous. The CDR3 runs to 14 residues. Trimming took off 6 bases at V and 2 bases at J, with 14 bases between the two ends. Germline CDR1 reads SGDLS; CDR2 reads YYNGEE.

This rearrangement joins TRBV20-1 to TRBJ2-5, with D possibly TRBD2 on 6 matching bases. V lost 7 bases and J lost 5, with 8 bases in between. The CDR3 covers 10 residues. Per the germline V gene, CDR1 is DFQATT and CDR2 is SNEGSKA (reference sequence). This chain's CDR3 is CSGGEETQYF. For the CDR3, the DNA is TGCAGTGGGGGGGAGGAGACCCAGTACTTC.

The CDR3 loop is CASSLNGPEQYF. The CDR3 bases are TGTGCCAGCAGCTTGAACGGTCCCGAGCAGTACTTC. The genes are TRBV5-6 and TRBJ2-7, with D uncertain. The CDR3 totals 12 residues. Germline CDR1 and CDR2: SGHDT and YYEEEE. V was clipped by 1 base and J by 6 bases, with 8 bases between them.

V gene TRBV2 combines with J gene TRBJ2-5; the match to TRBD1 covers 7 bases. Germline CDR1 reads SNHLY; CDR2 reads FYNNEI. CDR3 length: 15 amino acids. Trimming removed 6 bases from V and 7 bases from J; junction bases left unmatched: 14. The CDR3 coding sequence is TGTGCCAGCAGGGAGGACAGGTGGCCACAGGGGACCCAGTACTTC. Translation: CASREDRWPQGTQYF.

The chain recombines TRBV13 with TRBJ1-2; 10 bases are a match to TRBD1. The CDR3 contains 14 residues. The ends lost 7 bases at V and 6 bases at J; junction bases unmatched: 8. CDR1 is PRHDT and CDR2 is FYEKMQ in the germline V gene (reference sequence). The CDR3: CASTTWGQGNGYTF. In DNA, the CDR3 is TGTGCCAGCACTACCTGGGGACAGGGGAATGGCTACACCTTC.

V and J are TRBV6-5 and TRBJ2-3; D unclear. This CDR3 spans 14 amino acids. Germline CDR1 reads MNHEY; CDR2 reads SVGAGI. V lost 5 bases, J lost 2 bases, and 11 bases lay in between. The CDR3 coding sequence is TGTGCCAGCAGTCCTCATGCGTTCACAGATACGCAGTATTTT. This gives the protein CASSPHAFTDTQYF.

This chain joins TRBV29-1 and TRBJ2-5, with D tentatively TRBD1 (5 bases). The CDR3 is 15 amino acids. Germline V gives CDR1 SQVTM, CDR2 ANQGSEA. V lost 3 bases and J lost 2, with 16 bases in between. The CDR3 DNA is TGCAGCGTTGACTGGCTCGTTAGGGGACAAGAGACCCAGTACTTC. This encodes CSVDWLVRGQETQYF. Looking up the rest from reference TRBV29-1 and TRBJ2-5 gives the full variable domain: SAVISQKPSRDICQRGTSLTIQCQVDSQVTMMFWYRQQPGQSLTLIATANQGSEATYESGFVIDKFPISRPNLTFSTLTVSNMSPEDSSIYLCSVDWLVRGQETQYFGPGTRLLVL.

The rearrangement links TRBV5-1 to TRBJ1-1; D is possibly TRBD1 (5 bases). The CDR3 length is 13 residues. The germline V gene has CDR1 SGHRS and CDR2 YFSETQ. V was cut by 6 bases and J by 4 bases, with 13 bases left in between. The CDR3 DNA sequence: TGCGCCAGCACACCTGGGGGGGTCACTGAAGCTTTCTTT. Translating it yields CASTPGGVTEAFF.

The chain has TRBV7-3 and TRBJ1-2; 7 bases fit TRBD1. Germline assignment: CDR1 SGHTA and CDR2 FQGTGA. The V gene end was trimmed by 5 bases and the J gene end by 3 bases; junction bases not matched to a gene: 6. CDR3 length equals 14 residues. The CDR3 spells CASSPLGGDYGYTF. As DNA, the CDR3 is TGTGCCAGCAGCCCGTTAGGGGGCGACTATGGCTACACCTTC. Together with reference TRBV7-3 and TRBJ1-2, the CDR3 gives the full variable domain: GAGVSQTPSNKVTEKGKYVELRCDPISGHTALYWYRQSLGQGPEFLIYFQGTGAADDSGLPNDRFFAVRPEGSVSTLKIQRTERGDSAVYLCASSPLGGDYGYTFGSGTRLTVV.

The genes are TRBV14 and TRBJ2-2, with TRBD2 matching 9 bases. The germline CDR1 and CDR2 sequences are SGHDN and FVKESK. The V gene end was trimmed by 8 bases and the J gene end by 8 bases; junction bases not matched to a gene: 27. The CDR3 covers 20 residues. DNA for the CDR3: TGTGCCAGCGCCCCCCGGTCGGGTAGCGGGGGCCCCGAACGAGGGGGGGAGCTGTTTTTT. Protein product: CASAPRSGSGGPERGGELFF.

This chain links TRBV19 with TRBJ2-1; the D gene is possibly TRBD1 (5 bases). Germline CDR1 reads LNHDA; CDR2 reads SQIVND (reference sequence). The V end lost 3 bases, the J end lost 6 bases, and 15 bases lay between the germline ends. CDR3 length equals 15 residues. CDR3 sequence reads: CASSMQRERGNEQFF. The CDR3 DNA sequence: TGTGCCAGTAGTATGCAAAGGGAAAGGGGCAATGAGCAGTTCTTC.

Notes on this clone: Germline is not matched at one junction end, which may reflect a read error. The V gene is TRBV7-7, the J gene TRBJ2-1; 13 bases match TRBD2. Germline CDR1 SSHAT, CDR2 FNYEAQ (reference sequence). The CDR3 contains 16 residues. Written as DNA, the CDR3 is TGTGCTAGCAGCTCCGGACTAGCGGGGGAGTACAATGAGCAGTTCTTC. Its protein product is CASSSGLAGEYNEQFF.

The chain employs TRBV9 and TRBJ1-4; 7 bases line up with TRBD1. Germline V gives CDR1 SGDLS, CDR2 YYNGEE. There are 14 residues in the CDR3. Trimming took 4 bases from V and 5 from J; bases not matched to a gene: 5. CDR3 sequence: CASSTDRANEKLFF. In nucleotides, the CDR3 is TGTGCCAGCAGCACTGACAGGGCCAATGAAAAACTGTTTTTT.